The clone carrying this T cell receptor beta chain appeared once. The antigen is undetermined. The assay ran at deep level. Sequencing was performed with immunoSEQ multiplex PCR; in TCRdb, only in-frame clones are kept and a portion is missing. The sample lists roughly 500,000 clones, over 60% occurring once. This specimen comes from a study of shared clonotypes between healthy human individuals. For the study at large: The donor pool was made up of two women and a few men aged 18 to 49. Broader study findings: Represented diversity (both genetic and exposure-history) was limited by the small number of donors. An expected dependence of interdonor clonotype sharing on sequencing depth was noted.

Per the germline V gene, CDR1 is MNHNY and CDR2 is SVGAGI (reference sequence). The V end lost 6 bases, the J end lost 4 bases, and 4 bases lay between the germline ends. CDR3 length: 11 amino acids. This receptor was identified in a woman aged 40-49 years in good health. Some clones in this sample may be carry-over from other donors' samples. The genes are TRBV6-6 and TRBJ2-1; D unresolved. Sequencing used PBMCs. In DNA, the CDR3 is TGTGCCAGCAGGGAATACAATGAGCAGTTCTTC. It is translated as CASREYNEQFF.